One sample yielded the 17 T cell receptor beta chains listed below, sequenced in a study of blood T cells in healthy people across ages. The use of a sample-barcoded 5' primer and a J-beta primer mix characterized a second PCR of 7 to 11 cycles. TCRdb passed the 5' RACE reads through MiXCR, listing each CDR3 protein once. Found here are over 750,000 distinct CDR3 sequences, 20% to 25% of them singletons; the top ten hold 8% to 10%. This sample was also put to use in a study of T cells of mothers and their children.

Sequences were obtained from blood. These receptors all come from a boy aged 5-17 years in good health.

The rearrangement joins TRBV12-3 or TRBV12-4 to TRBJ2-5; D not certain. There are 12 residues in the CDR3. Trimming stripped 2 bases from V and 11 bases from J, with 12 bases between. The CDR3 bases are TGTGCCAGCAGTTTAATCGCTGACAAGCAGTACTTC. Translation: CASSLIADKQYF.

The table lists this clonotype with a few counts. The J gene is TRBJ2-3, the V gene TRBV28, with TRBD2 matching 11 bases. CDR3 length: 16 amino acids. CDR1 is MDHEN, CDR2 SYDVKM, per germline. V lost 5 bases and J lost 5; bases outside the gene matches: 9. The DNA of the CDR3 is TGTGCCAGCAGTCTAATACTAGCGGGAGTGGTAGATACGCAGTATTTT. Translated: CASSLILAGVVDTQYF.

Comment on this clonotype: An end of the junction differs from the germline gene, which may be a read error. This chain connects TRBV28 to TRBJ1-5; a possible D gene is TRBD1 (5 bases). Germline V lookup: CDR1 MDHEN, CDR2 SYDVKM. This CDR3 comprises 15 residues. CDR3: CATIDSGLWNQPQHF. CDR3 in DNA: TGCGCAACAATTGACTCAGGGTTATGGAATCAGCCCCAGCATTTT.

This clonotype was seen a handful of times. The CDR3 sequence: CASTTGPGETQYF. The CDR3 nucleotides read TGTGCCAGCACCACGGGCCCGGGGGAGACCCAGTACTTC. The chain couples TRBV5-6 to TRBJ2-5; a weak D match, TRBD2 (5 bases). V was shortened by 6 bases and J by 5 bases, with 14 bases between the two germline ends. Per the germline V gene, CDR1 is SGHDT and CDR2 is YYEEEE. The CDR3 extends over 13 amino acids.

V gene TRBV7-2 combines with J gene TRBJ2-1, with a weak D call TRBD2 (7 bases). The CDR3 spans 17 residues. The germline gives CDR1 SGHTA, CDR2 FQGNSA. The V end was cut by 2 bases, the J end by 0 bases, with 14 bases between. CDR3 loop: CASSLFGGGSSYNEQFF. The DNA for the CDR3 is TGTGCCAGCAGCTTATTTGGGGGCGGGAGCTCCTACAATGAGCAGTTCTTC.

The chain has TRBV7-9 and TRBJ1-2; 12 bases fit TRBD1. Germline CDR1 SEHNR, CDR2 FQNEAQ (reference sequence). The CDR3 contains 15 residues. After removal of 4 bases from V and 7 bases from J, the junction contained 7 bases not matched to a gene. The CDR3 here is CASSSLGTGGLGYTF. CDR3 DNA sequence: TGTGCCAGCAGCTCCCTCGGGACAGGGGGCCTTGGCTACACCTTC. The whole variable domain, filled in from reference TRBV7-9 and TRBJ1-2, reads DTGVSQNPRHKITKRGQNVTFRCDPISEHNRLYWYRQTLGQGPEFLTYFQNEAQLEKSRLLSDRFSAERPKGSFSTLEIQRTEQGDSAMYLCASSSLGTGGLGYTFGSGTRLTVV.

V usage is TRBV5-1 and J usage is TRBJ2-7; TRBD2 aligns across 7 bases. CDR3 length: 15 amino acids. V shed 0 bases, J shed 1 base, and the junction held 4 bases outside the gene matches. The germline CDR1 and CDR2 sequences are SGHRS and YFSETQ. Written as DNA, the CDR3 is TGCGCCAGCAGCTTGGAGGGACTACCGTCCTACGAGCAGTACTTC. Its translation is CASSLEGLPSYEQYF.

The chain has TRBV24-1 and TRBJ2-4, with a possible D match to TRBD2 (5 bases). Germline V CDR1 and CDR2: KGHDR, SFDVKD. V gave up 8 bases and J gave up 0 bases, with 28 bases separating them. The CDR3 covers 20 residues. CDR3 loop: CATKTRRRASSISAKNIQYF. The CDR3 coding sequence is TGTGCCACCAAAACCAGGCGGCGGGCTTCCTCCATCTCAGCCAAAAACATTCAGTACTTC.

The gene calls are TRBV10-2 and TRBJ2-5; 7 bases match TRBD2. The J call is uncertain, as TRBJ2-1 better fits the DNA end. The germline V gene has CDR1 WSHSY and CDR2 SAAADI. The CDR3 covers 15 residues. The CDR3 nucleotides are TGCGCCAGCACCGTTGGGGGGGAGATCAAAAATGAGCAGTTCTTC. Amino acids: CASTVGGEIKNEQFF.

This clonotype was picked up a small number of times. This rearrangement joins TRBV19 to TRBJ2-1, with TRBD2 as a possible D gene (6 bases). Germline CDR1 reads LNHDA; CDR2 reads SQIVND (reference sequence). The CDR3 loop spans 14 amino acids. Trimming stripped 3 bases from V and 5 bases from J, with 11 bases between. Written as DNA, the CDR3 is TGTGCCAGTAGTATCATGGGACTCAACAATGAGCAGTTCTTC. Protein: CASSIMGLNNEQFF.

The table lists this clonotype with a few counts. DNA of the CDR3: TGTGCCAGCAGTCGACAGGGGGCCGGCAATCAGCCCCAGCATTTT. Its translation: CASSRQGAGNQPQHF. V is TRBV28 and J is TRBJ1-5; 10 bases align to TRBD1. Per germline, CDR1 MDHEN and CDR2 SYDVKM. The V gene end was trimmed by 5 bases and the J gene end by 2 bases; junction bases not matched to a gene: 3. This CDR3 spans 15 amino acids.

The chain is built from TRBV7-9 and TRBJ1-1; 9 bases align to TRBD1. CDR3 length: 16 amino acids. The V and J ends lost 2 bases and 1 base, in that order; junction bases with no gene match: 5. Germline assignment: CDR1 SEHNR and CDR2 FQNEAQ (reference sequence). The CDR3 sequence: CASSLTGGYGNTEAFF. The CDR3 DNA sequence: TGTGCCAGCAGCTTAACAGGGGGCTACGGGAACACTGAAGCTTTCTTT. Full variable domain (remainder filled in from reference TRBV7-9 and TRBJ1-1): DTGVSQNPRHKITKRGQNVTFRCDPISEHNRLYWYRQTLGQGPEFLTYFQNEAQLEKSRLLSDRFSAERPKGSFSTLEIQRTEQGDSAMYLCASSLTGGYGNTEAFFGQGTRLTVV.

This clonotype was seen a handful of times. The rearrangement joins TRBV15 to TRBJ1-1; D is possibly TRBD1 (5 bases). Trimming took 1 base from V and 1 from J, leaving 7 bases between them. CDR3 size: 14 residues. Germline-derived CDR1 and CDR2 are LNHNV and YYDKDF (reference sequence). DNA for the CDR3: TGTGCCACCAGCAGAGCTGGGGGGAACACTGAAGCTTTCTTT. Amino acids: CATSRAGGNTEAFF.

This clonotype was detected a few times. The rearrangement links TRBV6-6 to TRBJ1-2; no reliable D call. The CDR3 has 14 residues. The V gene lost 3 bases and the J gene lost 2 bases, with 10 bases spanning the gap. Germline values: CDR1 MNHNY, CDR2 SVGAGI (reference sequence). CDR3 amino acids: CASSYGIPNYGYTF. As DNA, the CDR3 is TGTGCCAGCAGTTATGGGATACCCAACTATGGCTACACCTTC.

This clonotype came up a few times. V gene TRBV25-1 combines with J gene TRBJ2-4; D not resolved. The germline gives CDR1 MGHDK, CDR2 SYGVNS. This CDR3 comprises 13 residues. The V end was cut by 0 bases, the J end by 5 bases, with 5 bases between. The CDR3 sequence: CASSEYKENIQYF. CDR3 sequence (DNA): TGTGCCAGCAGTGAATATAAAGAAAACATTCAGTACTTC.

The J gene is TRBJ2-7, the V gene TRBV6-1; 9 bases agree with TRBD1. The V gene's germline CDR1 is MNHNS and CDR2 SASEGT. V lost 7 bases to trimming and J lost 2 bases; unmatched junction nucleotides: 15. The CDR3 extends over 17 amino acids. The CDR3 loop is CASIAGTGFLGAYEQYF. The CDR3 DNA reads as TGTGCCAGCATTGCCGGGACAGGGTTCTTAGGGGCCTACGAGCAGTACTTC.

This clonotype was seen a handful of times. This chain uses TRBV6-2 or TRBV6-3 with TRBJ2-5; TRBD2 matches 8 bases. The J call may be in error: the DNA end matches TRBJ2-7 better. This CDR3 is built from 16 residues. CDR1 and CDR2 from the germline V gene are MNHEY and SVGEGT. The CDR3 loop reads CASSFASGSLDGEQYF. CDR3 DNA sequence: TGTGCCAGCAGTTTTGCTAGCGGGTCCTTGGACGGCGAGCAGTACTTC.